This entry lists 5 T cell receptor beta chains sequenced from one sample in a study of regulatory T cells in long-lasting Graves disease. The time point here: newly diagnosed GD, antithyroid drugs for less than 3 months. Extracted RNA from PBMCs served as the source of the TCR library. iRepertoire HTBI primers and Arm-PCR of CDR3 regions built TCR beta libraries. TCRdb processed the multiplex PCR reads anew with MiXCR; each CDR3 protein has one entry. Of some 240,000 distinct CDR3 sequences listed, roughly 18% are singletons. Another study also made use of these data, one on T cells in Graves' hyperthyroidism and ophthalmopathy.

Sequencing was performed on peripheral blood mononuclear cells (PBMCs), taken at new diagnosis, from a patient treated with antithyroid drugs. Receptors originate from a woman aged 30 to 39 with Graves disease.

This chain uses TRBV11-1 with TRBJ2-5; TRBD1 aligns across 8 bases. The CDR3 totals 14 residues. J gave up 4 bases and V 5 bases, and 6 bases lay outside the gene matches. The V gene's germline CDR1 is SGHAT and CDR2 FQDESV (reference sequence). The CDR3 is CASSTQGARETQYF. The CDR3 DNA reads as TGTGCCAGCAGCACCCAGGGGGCGCGAGAGACCCAGTACTTC. Using reference TRBV11-1 and TRBJ2-5 for the parts outside the CDR3, the full variable domain is EAEVAQSPRYKITEKSQAVAFWCDPISGHATLYWYRQILGQGPELLVQFQDESVVDDSQLPKDRFSAERLKGVDSTLKIQPAELGDSAMYLCASSTQGARETQYFGPGTRLLVL.

At least ten counts were recorded for this clonotype. This sequence joins TRBV2 and TRBJ1-4; possibly TRBD1 for D (6 bases). The germline V gene has CDR1 SNHLY and CDR2 FYNNEI. The CDR3 spans 17 residues. V lost 1 base to trimming and J lost 4 bases, with 16 bases between them. CDR3 DNA: TGTGCCAGCAGTGAAGGACTTTGGGGGCCGGGTAATGAAAAACTGTTTTTT. Its translation is CASSEGLWGPGNEKLFF.

In its sample, this clonotype was seen many times. V gene TRBV29-1 combines with J gene TRBJ1-2; 11 bases are shared with TRBD1. The CDR3 covers 14 residues. Germline CDR1 is SQVTM and CDR2 is ANQGSEA. Losses at the gene ends were 7 bases for V and 8 bases for J; bases not matched to a gene: 12. In nucleotides, the CDR3 is TGCAGCGCATCCATGGACAGGGGGCTGGGAGGCTACACCTTC. Translating gives CSASMDRGLGGYTF.

This clonotype has at least ten counts. The V gene is TRBV30, the J gene TRBJ2-1; no definite D call. V was shortened by 3 bases and J by 7 bases, with 19 bases between the two germline ends. Germline CDR1 and CDR2: GTSNPN and SVGIG (reference sequence). The CDR3 is 15 amino acids. In nucleotides, the CDR3 is TGTGCCTGGAGCCTGAGCACCCTCGCTTTGAATGAGCAGTTCTTC. It is translated as CAWSLSTLALNEQFF.

This clonotype occurred many times. This chain connects TRBV28 to TRBJ1-6; tentatively, D is TRBD1 (5 bases). Germline CDR1 reads MDHEN; CDR2 reads SYDVKM. V lost 6 bases and J 9 bases, leaving 18 bases between the germline ends. The CDR3 covers 15 residues. CDR3 coding DNA: TGTGCCAGCAGCCTCGGGACCAGGGATTTTTCACCCCTCCACTTT. As protein: CASSLGTRDFSPLHF.